This TCR beta chain was sequenced in a study of T cell changes during pregnancy in multiple sclerosis. Using immunoSEQ multiplex PCR, the repertoire was profiled, and TCRdb retains in-frame clones only, with some absent. Counted here are around 100,000 clones, 92% occurring once; the ten biggest clones make up 0.8% to 1%. This clone showed up just once. Trimming took 1 base from V and 5 from J, leaving 8 bases between them. CDR3 size: 13 residues. The germline V gene has CDR1 SGHAT and CDR2 FQNNGV. The sample in question was peripheral blood, obtained after pregnancy. This TCR was recovered from a female donor with multiple sclerosis, enrolled in a pregnancy study. The rearrangement uses TRBV11-2 and TRBJ1-1; D ambiguous. The CDR3 reads CASSLGTRTEAFF. DNA of the CDR3: TGTGCCAGCAGCTTAGGGACTCGGACTGAAGCTTTCTTT.